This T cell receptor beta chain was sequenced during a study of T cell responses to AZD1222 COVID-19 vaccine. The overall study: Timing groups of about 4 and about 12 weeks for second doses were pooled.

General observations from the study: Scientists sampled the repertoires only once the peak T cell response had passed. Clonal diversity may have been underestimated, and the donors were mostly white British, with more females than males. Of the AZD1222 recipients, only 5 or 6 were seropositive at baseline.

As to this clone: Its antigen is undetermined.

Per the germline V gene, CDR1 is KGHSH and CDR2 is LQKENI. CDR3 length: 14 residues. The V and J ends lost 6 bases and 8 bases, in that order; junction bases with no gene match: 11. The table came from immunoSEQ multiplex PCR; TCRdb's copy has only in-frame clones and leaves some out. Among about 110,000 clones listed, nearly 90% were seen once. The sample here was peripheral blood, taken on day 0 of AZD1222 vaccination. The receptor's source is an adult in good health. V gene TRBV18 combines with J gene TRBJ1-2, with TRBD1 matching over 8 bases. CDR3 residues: CASSSTGGPTGYTF. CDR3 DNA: TGTGCCAGCTCGTCCACAGGGGGACCTACGGGCTACACCTTC. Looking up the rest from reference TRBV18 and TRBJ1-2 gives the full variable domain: NAGVMQNPRHLVRRRGQEARLRCSPMKGHSHVYWYRQLPEEGLKFMVYLQKENIIDESGMPKERFSAEFPKEGPSILRIQQVVRGDSAAYFCASSSTGGPTGYTFGSGTRLTVV.